Sequencing of this T cell receptor beta chain was carried out in a study of cytomegalovirus exposure and HLA in healthy donors (dated by TCRdb to 2016 to 2017). For the study in its entirety: An earlier analysis of roughly 500 of the donors reported about 250 Gb of sequence data and approximately 110 million unique TCR beta sequences from 150 million to 200 million T cells. Rather than using new phenotypic data, the later analysis identified candidate immune exposures from TCR beta sequences and from how often those sequences occurred across donors. Roughly 300 gigabases of sequencing data and 80 million or so unique TCR sequences were included in an early release covering 550 to 650 HLA-typed donors. The study combined high-throughput TCR immunosequencing, statistical association of individual TCRs with disease status, and machine learning to predict cytomegalovirus infection status. Along with the approximately 700-subject first cohort, a separate validation cohort of approximately 110 different subjects was used. HLA typing covered class I and class II loci at four-digit resolution. The aim of the study was to test whether cataloging public T cell receptors could identify signatures of past pathogen exposure. In a later analysis, previously published TCR beta repertoires from hundreds of donors were re-analyzed and high-resolution HLA genotyping was added so that TCR occurrence patterns could be studied. Donor age, sex, ethnicity and CMV serostatus were compiled alongside the repertoire data. Among the approximately 400 genotyped donors, approximately 81% belonged to the genetic ancestry cluster associated with self-reported Caucasian donors. Across roughly 420 genotyped donors of the cohort, an average of about 240,000 unique TCR beta nucleotide sequences per donor were sequenced, and 15% to 20% of those sequences were non-productive. The T cell repertoires of several hundred subjects were profiled by immunosequencing and related to cytomegalovirus serostatus. Because of strong linkage in the cohort, roughly 5 DR-DQ haplotypes were treated as single units for association and clustering. All discovery cohort repertoires had been generated on a single sequencing platform. Genome-wide SNP genotypes for about 65% of the roughly 670 donors were used in a later genetic analysis, which treated that subset as a discovery cohort. To decide whether each TCR beta V gene segment behaved as functional or pseudogenic, an earlier analysis of approximately 620 of the donors relied on high-throughput TCR beta sequencing. The number of donors typed differed by locus, with about 620-630 for A, B, C, DRB1 and DQB1, 522 for DQA1, 600 to 610 for DPA1, and some 440 for DPB1.

About this clone itself: What antigen it recognizes has not been identified. The input lacks base qualities; no much larger clone sits a single base away.

The cohort was made up of hundreds of healthy bone marrow donors. All cohort members were sampled while nominally healthy, although unrecorded immune exposures were likely present. CMV serostatus was recorded as positive for 250 to 300 and negative for about 55% of the 666 cohort members, whereas no CMV serostatus was recorded for the donor in question. A peripheral blood sample was provided by each donor, and peripheral blood mononuclear cells were used for TCR beta sequencing. The Qiagen DNeasy Blood Extraction Kit was used to extract genomic DNA from the blood cell samples. Beyond this particular receptor, the publication reports: Correlated functional status among segregating V segments might be attributable to linkage disequilibrium, but an unknown experimental factor could not be ruled out. Compared with equally common non-associated chains, HLA-associated TCR beta chains in a later analysis were more clonally expanded and had lower generation probabilities. V-gene and J-gene trimming of TCR beta chains was associated with a missense DCLRE1C variant in a later genetic analysis, and the association was replicated in an independent cohort. A cluster of highly shared sequence variants was judged likely to be a technical artifact of the sequencing pipeline. Presence/absence analyses assumed roughly uniform sequencing depth across donors, an assumption that may not hold. When HLA alleles, especially DR and DQ, strongly co-occurred, TCR associations were difficult to assign to individual alleles. Only TCR beta chains were sequenced in this cohort, and the absence of alpha or paired-chain data limited detectable features. According to a later analysis, most CMV-associated TCR beta chains appeared to be HLA-restricted, and the HLA associations seemed to be driven largely by CMV exposure. In a later analysis, several top co-occurrence clusters were reported to appear linked to parvovirus B19, influenza, CMV and Epstein-Barr virus. HLA typing was unavailable for some donors at each locus, so association tests used only the typed subset. While some public TCRs were present in many individuals, most TCR sequences turned up only very rarely across donors. In a later genetic analysis, fewer N-insertions in productive TCRs were reported among donors in an Asian-associated ancestry cluster than the roughly 700-donor mean. In the study, some 160 TCR beta chains were listed as associated with cytomegalovirus. Because the 87-base-pair reads could not distinguish some IMGT-functional V segments, including TRBV6-2 and TRBV6-3, those segments were excluded. The only immune exposure information available for the cohort was CMV serostatus. Because counts were too low, seventeen rarely observed V segments, including chromosome 9 orphons, were left out of the earlier analysis of 587 of the donors. In an earlier analysis of approximately 590 of the donors, most TCR beta V segments were observed in productive rearrangements about 90% or about 30% of the time, broadly matching IMGT annotations. In a later analysis, the rate of TCR association differed among HLA loci, with DRB1 alleles having the most associated TCRs and HLA-C alleles having the fewest. In vitro tests confirmed that a few of the cytomegalovirus-associated TCR beta chains recognize cytomegalovirus antigens. A further reported finding was that TCR beta sequences accurately predicted the HLA-A and HLA-B alleles for most subjects in the first cohort. The authors suggested that the approach could potentially be generalized to other disease states and immunological phenotypes. A later analysis associated about 16,000 TCR beta sequences with specific HLA alleles at a false discovery rate of 0.05. Cytomegalovirus status was reported to be diagnosed by the classifier with high specificity and sensitivity in both the original and validation cohorts.

The library was prepared using the immunoSEQ multiplex PCR assay. The multiplex PCR relied on a mix of 60 forward primers for TCR Vbeta segments and 13 reverse primers for TCR Jbeta segments. Amplification of the CDR3 region of rearranged TCR beta genes was performed with a multiplex PCR assay on genomic DNA. The amplified TCR beta libraries were sequenced on the Illumina HiSeq System as 87-base-pair reads. Turning to the authors' computational methods: A later analysis counted some 74 million unique TCR beta chains across the 650 to 700 repertoires, and roughly 9.9 million of these chains were shared by at least two donors. Raw reads were error-corrected and collapsed into unique sequences by a nearest-neighbor algorithm in which closely related sequences were merged to remove PCR and sequencing errors. Alignment of CDR3 sequences to IMGT reference sequences was used to assign V, D and J gene segments. For a sequence to be retained, at least a six-nucleotide match to both a V gene segment and a J gene segment was required. A rearrangement was called productive if the CDR3 had no stop codons and remained in frame with V and J, and every other rearrangement was called non-productive. Following IMGT convention, CDR3 was defined as the stretch from the second conserved V-encoded cysteine to the conserved J-encoded phenylalanine. In an earlier analysis of just under 600 of the donors, sequences lacking an unambiguous match to a single V gene segment were excluded. An earlier analysis of some 500 of the donors classified V segments as functional when productive rearrangements were above 56.7% and as segregating when the standard deviation between donors was above 5%. A statistical classification framework was built for diagnosing cytomegalovirus status from the catalog of TCR beta chain sequences. In a later analysis, V and J genes were assigned by comparing TCR nucleotide sequences against IMGT/GENE-DB human TR gene sequences. The TCRdist pipeline was used in a later analysis to assign CDR3 sequences and most-parsimonious VDJ recombination scenarios. In a later analysis, each TCR beta chain was defined by its CDR3 amino acid sequence together with its V-gene family, and reads lacking a unique V-gene family were excluded. To address suspected cross-contamination and a sequencing artifact, a later analysis removed around 600 highly shared, low-generation-probability nucleotide sequences. A later analysis calculated a clonal expansion index for each public chain from normalized within-repertoire ranks of inferred template counts. In a later analysis, generation probabilities were computed using a VDJ recombination model fitted to out-of-frame rearrangements, and the results were checked against IGoR. A later analysis scored TCR-TCR, TCR-HLA and TCR-CMV co-occurrence with hypergeometric tests, applying a repertoire-size bias correction to TCR pairs. In a later analysis, false discovery rates were estimated by permuting HLA or CMV assignments 20 times. In a later analysis, co-occurring TCRs were grouped using DBSCAN, with TCRdist sequence similarity added in when clustering inside HLA-allele-positive subsets. Repertoires with fewer than 30,000 or more than 120,000 public chains were left out of co-occurrence clustering, as were about 5 repertoires with anomalous nucleotide sharing. Not all clones reach the TCRdb copy of this immuneACCESS table, which keeps in-frame sequences only. Checked studies attribute under half of the gap to unresolved V genes and leave the rest unexplained. V and J calls and clone size are copied from that table; D and trimming were computed from the DNA. The sample records about 52,000 clones, less than 70% of which are singletons. The top ten hold roughly 10% of the sample.

CDR3 length: 15 amino acids, cysteine to phenylalanine. The kept DNA is CDR3 alone, 45 bases in frame from the first base. The germline V gene provides CDR1 SNHLY and CDR2 FYNNEI. The junction shows trimming of 3 bases on V and 6 bases on J, and the gene matches do not reach 7 bases of it. The TCR originated in a human donor in good health. The rearrangement joined TRBV2 to TRBJ2-2, with TRBD1 matching 7 junction bases. Specimen: PBMCs. At the DNA level, the sequence is TGTGCCAGCAGTGAGATAGGGGGCCGCGCCGGGGAGCTGTTTTTT. Its product reads: CASSEIGGRAGELFF.